This T cell receptor (beta chain) was sequenced during a study of Graves' ophthalmopathy and Graves' hyperthyroidism. Across the whole study: Hyperthyroidism counted as stable given no ophthalmopathy within 18 months of follow-up. The study, taken as a whole, reports: Forecasting of ophthalmopathy progression by the model achieved over 55% sensitivity and around 77% specificity.

There are a few counts of this clonotype. Its antigen is undetermined. Investigators amplified TCR beta CDR3 regions from RNA transcripts. After a first-round RT-PCR with HTBI primers, a second-round multiplex PCR was run. From the multiplex PCR reads, TCRdb called clonotypes with MiXCR, one entry per CDR3 protein. Counted here are about 550,000 distinct CDR3 sequences, roughly 39% occurring once; the ten biggest clones make up around 4.6%. CDR3 length equals 12 residues. Germline lookup yields CDR1 MDHEN and CDR2 SYDVKM. Trimming left V 3 bases short and J 12 bases short, with 11 bases between. Hyperthyroidism cases were recent diagnoses of under 2 months' duration in people aged 18 to 65. Diagnostic conclusions were grounded in clinical symptoms, serum thyroxine, TRAb, thyroid ultrasound and orbital computed tomography.

The source is an adult man with Graves' hyperthyroidism. This chain links TRBV28 with TRBJ1-4; a possible D gene is TRBD1 (5 bases). Sample: peripheral blood or thyroid tissue (not recorded which). Here the CDR3 reads CASSLQGVELFF. Written as DNA, the CDR3 is TGTGCCAGCAGTTTGCAAGGGGTCGAACTGTTTTTT.